This T cell receptor (beta chain) was found in a study of T cell repertoires in cytomegalovirus infection. Study-level background: Public TCR beta signatures were indicative of both CMV infection and a matching HLA type. Study-wide findings and caveats: HLA-C-restricted CMV-specific TCR beta clonotypes prevailed in the ex vivo response. Pooled public TCR beta family frequency picked out CMV carriers with the relevant HLA.

TCRdb re-called the reads through MiXCR, storing one row per CDR3 protein. The sample lists more than 350,000 distinct CDR3 sequences, approximately 31% seen once, with around 13% in the top ten. Germline loops: CDR1 SGDLS, CDR2 YYNGEE. The CDR3 covers 15 residues. Trimming removed 2 bases from V and 8 bases from J, with 17 bases in between. Comments on this clonotype: Its antigen remains unidentified.

The rearrangement links TRBV9 to TRBJ2-1; perhaps TRBD2 as D (7 bases). The sequencing sample was made of PBMCs. The receptor was isolated from a human donor in good health (CMV status not recorded). Some clones in this sample may be carry-over from other donors' samples. The CDR3 bases are TGTGCCAGCAGCGTTGGGACACTACGGGGGGATGAGCAGTTCTTC. The encoded protein is CASSVGTLRGDEQFF.